This TCR beta chain was captured in a study of blood T cell repertoires in COVID-19. Study details: Whether acute or convalescent, the COVID-19 samples came from the United States, Italy and Spain. The analysed material was cDNA or gDNA that came from T cells, B-cell-depleted T cells, or PBMCs.

Looked up from germline, CDR1 is KGHSH and CDR2 is LQKENI. The ends lost 8 bases at V and 0 bases at J; junction bases unmatched: 10. CDR3 length equals 18 residues. Methods used by the authors: Reference gene primers were amplified, and this amplification served to estimate nucleated cell counts. Measured with immunoSEQ multiplex PCR; TCRdb has only the in-frame clones, and not every one. From that table come the V and J calls and clone size; the DNA was used to work out D and trimming. The data hold about 180,000 clones, with under 85% observed a single time. The chain employs TRBV18 and TRBJ2-1, with 13 bases aligning to TRBD2. Sequencing input: peripheral blood. The TCR originated in a woman aged 80 or over with acute or convalescent COVID-19. The CDR3 bases are TGTGCCAGCAGACGGACTAGCGGGGGAGTGAGCTCCTACAATGAGCAGTTCTTC. Its translation: CASRRTSGGVSSYNEQFF.